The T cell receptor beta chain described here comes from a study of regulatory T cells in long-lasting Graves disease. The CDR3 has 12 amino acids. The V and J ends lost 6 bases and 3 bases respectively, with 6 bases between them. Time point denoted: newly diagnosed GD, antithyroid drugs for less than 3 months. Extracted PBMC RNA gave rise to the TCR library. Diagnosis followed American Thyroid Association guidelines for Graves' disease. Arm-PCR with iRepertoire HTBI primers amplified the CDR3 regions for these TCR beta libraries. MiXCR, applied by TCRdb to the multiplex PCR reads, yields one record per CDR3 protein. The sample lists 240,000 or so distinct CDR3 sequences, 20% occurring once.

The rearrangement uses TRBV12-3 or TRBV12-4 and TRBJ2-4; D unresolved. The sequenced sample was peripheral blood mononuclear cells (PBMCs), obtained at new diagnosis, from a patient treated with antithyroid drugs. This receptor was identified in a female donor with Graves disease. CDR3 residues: CASRGCKNIQYF. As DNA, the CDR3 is TGTGCCAGCAGGGGATGCAAAAACATTCAGTACTTC.